This is a list of T cell receptor beta chains from one sample in a study of Ad26.COV2.S vaccination and SARS-CoV-2 variants. Produced via immunoSEQ multiplex PCR; TCRdb's table is partial and in-frame only. The sample consists of 400,000 to 450,000 clones, about 90% of them appearing once. Sequences were derived from peripheral blood, sampled in a trial of Ad26.COV2.S vaccine versus placebo. The receptor set was obtained from a person between 18 and 65 years old who received the Ad26.COV2.S COVID-19 vaccine or a placebo. Each CDR3 is given with its conserved first and last residue.

V	CDR3
TRBV19	CASSITGGSYNEQFF
TRBV6-2/TRBV6-3	CASSYGGATDTQYF
TRBV7-6	CASSLGRDLRSSYEQYF
TRBV13	CASSLPGHLSGNTIYF
TRBV11-2	CASSTYRGSDYEQYF
TRBV7-2	CASSFVKGWGSVNTEAFF
TRBV27	CASSLSPTSTGPSYEQYF
TRBV3-1/TRBV3-2	CASSQFPGETQYF
TRBV6-6	CASSPDSNYGYTF
TRBV6-5	CASRGQGAYGYTF
TRBV18	CASSPPNKGGNTEAFF
TRBV7-2	CASSYTGFTYEQYF
TRBV6-4	CASSGHSYEQYF
TRBV15	CATSRRQALYGYTF
TRBV11-2	CASSPVENTQYF
TRBV30	CAWTGRASYEQYF
TRBV28	CASKRLAGARAYNEQFF
TRBV9	CASSPRTGRDTQYF
TRBV28	CASGETQYF
TRBV11-2	CASSSGLMGQETQYF
TRBV25-1	CASSGERAGPTEAFF
TRBV6-2/TRBV6-3	CASSYRELQETQYF
TRBV2	CASREAVGRSPLHF
TRBV12-3/TRBV12-4	CASRAGFSPLHF
TRBV3-1/TRBV3-2	CASSRAEKLFF
TRBV6-5	CASSLGQGSTDTQYF
TRBV9	CASSVTGNEKLFF
TRBV2	CASSGLAGLELFF
TRBV5-4	CASSRVQEPSGGYTF
TRBV6-2/TRBV6-3	CASSHGQIDSYEQYF
TRBV6-2/TRBV6-3	CASSYLIGGTYNEQFF
TRBV9	CASSVSGGEHTGELFF
TRBV4-3	CASSQEWSSGANVLTF
TRBV6-4	CASSERLGDLTGELFF
TRBV7-9	CASRPRGGALNTGELFF
TRBV28	CASSFLGTSNQPQHF
TRBV29-1	CSAEGPTGDRSYEQYF
TRBV30	CAWSLGAGAGELFF
TRBV5-1	CASSLIAGGLEEQYF
TRBV28	CASRAEHPTEAFF
TRBV19	CASNWGYYNQPQHF
TRBV7-9	CASSLGGQGRTGELFF
TRBV19	CASSPTSAQGAQGELFF
TRBV12-3/TRBV12-4	CASSWGWNTEAFF
TRBV5-1	CASSLGRTGGQETQYF
TRBV6-5	CASSYSGERNQPQHF
TRBV7-2	CASSLVGSGGQETQYF
TRBV5-6	CASSTVATNEKLFF
TRBV7-9	CASSPPRAYEQYF
TRBV6-2/TRBV6-3	CASSYSFSRVIGDQPQHF
TRBV10-3	CAISHDRGPTEAFF
TRBV13	CASSPRPGTGESPDTQYF
TRBV6-5	CASTLTGGGYEQYF
TRBV19	CASSRESSYNSPLHF
TRBV6-2/TRBV6-3	CASSYSRFTGANVLTF